This is a list of T cell receptor beta chains from one sample in a study of T-cell reconstitution after alpha-beta-depleted transplantation in children. TCRdb analysed the PCR reads with MiXCR anew, one entry per CDR3 protein. This sample yields fewer than 700,000 distinct CDR3 sequences, of which 13% are seen a single time; approximately 2% belongs to the top ten. This specimen consisted of PBMCs, mostly from graft donor cells, obtained 360 days after TCRalphabeta/CD19-depleted stem cell transplant. These TCRs come from a male patient younger than 18 who had a stem cell transplant for acute myeloid leukemia, so the T cells may come from the graft donor. CDR3s include the opening cysteine and the closing phenylalanine or tryptophan. Each record gives: J gene, D gene, V gene, clone size, CDR3 DNA, CDR3 protein. A D gene is named only where the DNA matches it firmly. Size tells how often a clone was seen (once, few, many) or the class of an expanded clone, and some rows leave it out.

J gene: TRBJ2-1; D gene: NA; V gene: TRBV20-1; clone size: NA; CDR3 DNA: TGCAGTGGGGAGGGGGGGACAGGTAGGAGTGAGCAGTTCTTC; CDR3 protein: CSGEGGTGRSEQFF
J gene: TRBJ2-1; D gene: TRBD1; V gene: TRBV28; clone size: NA; CDR3 DNA: TGTGCCAGCAGGGCCTCAGTCGGACAGGGGATCTACAATGAGCAGTTCTTC; CDR3 protein: CASRASVGQGIYNEQFF
J gene: TRBJ2-3; D gene: NA; V gene: TRBV29-1; clone size: many; CDR3 DNA: TGCAGCGTGGCCGAAAGGGCCGGTGGGTTGTCCACAGATACGCAGTATTTT; CDR3 protein: CSVAERAGGLSTDTQYF
J gene: TRBJ2-1; D gene: TRBD2; V gene: TRBV12-3/TRBV12-4; clone size: many; CDR3 DNA: TGTGCCAGCAGTTCGACTAGCGGGAAGTCCTACAATGAGCAGTTCTTC; CDR3 protein: CASSSTSGKSYNEQFF
J gene: TRBJ2-7; D gene: NA; V gene: TRBV20-1; clone size: many; CDR3 DNA: TGCAGTGCTTACGGGACGGCCTTCTACGAGCAGTACTTC; CDR3 protein: CSAYGTAFYEQYF
J gene: TRBJ2-7; D gene: NA; V gene: TRBV28; clone size: many; CDR3 DNA: TGTGCCAGCAGGCGCAGACAGGGAGGGGAGCAGTACTTC; CDR3 protein: CASRRRQGGEQYF
J gene: TRBJ2-3; D gene: NA; V gene: TRBV20-1; clone size: NA; CDR3 DNA: TGCAGCCGATGGGAAACTAGCACAGATACGCAGTATTTT; CDR3 protein: CSRWETSTDTQYF
J gene: TRBJ2-1; D gene: NA; V gene: TRBV29-1; clone size: NA; CDR3 DNA: TGCAGCGTTGACCTCCGAGGGAATGAGCAGTTCTTC; CDR3 protein: CSVDLRGNEQFF
J gene: TRBJ2-7; D gene: NA; V gene: TRBV12-3/TRBV12-4; clone size: few; CDR3 DNA: TGTGCCAGCAGCCCTCATCGCTCCTACGAGCAGTACTTC; CDR3 protein: CASSPHRSYEQYF
J gene: TRBJ2-1; D gene: NA; V gene: TRBV21-1; clone size: many; CDR3 DNA: TGTGCCAGCAGCCTCCCGCCGGGAGAGTACAATGAGCAGTTCTTC; CDR3 protein: CASSLPPGEYNEQFF
J gene: TRBJ2-7; D gene: TRBD2; V gene: TRBV4-3; clone size: NA; CDR3 DNA: TGCGCCAGCAGCCAAGGACTAGCGGGTCCTACCTACGAGCAGTACTTC; CDR3 protein: CASSQGLAGPTYEQYF
J gene: TRBJ2-1; D gene: TRBD2; V gene: TRBV28; clone size: NA; CDR3 DNA: TGTGCCAGCAGTCCCTCAGCGGGAGGGCCTGGGAATGAGCAGTTCTTC; CDR3 protein: CASSPSAGGPGNEQFF
J gene: TRBJ2-7; D gene: TRBD2; V gene: TRBV4-3; clone size: NA; CDR3 DNA: TGCGCCAGCAGCTCGACCGGGACTAGCCCCCATAGCGAGCAGTACTTC; CDR3 protein: CASSSTGTSPHSEQYF
J gene: TRBJ2-1; D gene: NA; V gene: TRBV7-6; clone size: NA; CDR3 DNA: TGTGCCAGCAGCTCCCGTCCGGGGAGCTCCTACAATGAGCAGTTCTTC; CDR3 protein: CASSSRPGSSYNEQFF
J gene: TRBJ2-1; D gene: TRBD2; V gene: TRBV20-1; clone size: NA; CDR3 DNA: TGCAGTGCTAGGTGGCGGGAGGGCCGAAATGAGCAGTTCTTC; CDR3 protein: CSARWREGRNEQFF
J gene: TRBJ2-1; D gene: TRBD2; V gene: TRBV6-5; clone size: NA; CDR3 DNA: TGTGCCAGCAGTTACGACACTAGCGGGAGCTACAATGAGGAGTTCTTC; CDR3 protein: CASSYDTSGSYNEEFF
J gene: TRBJ2-7; D gene: TRBD1; V gene: TRBV6-2/TRBV6-3; clone size: few; CDR3 DNA: TGTGCCAGCAGTTACTCGACAGGGTCCGAACAGTACTTC; CDR3 protein: CASSYSTGSEQYF
J gene: TRBJ2-7; D gene: NA; V gene: TRBV5-6; clone size: few; CDR3 DNA: TGTGCCAGCAGCTTGTTGAAGATTTGGGACACATCCTACGAGCAGTACTTC; CDR3 protein: CASSLLKIWDTSYEQYF
J gene: TRBJ2-7; D gene: TRBD1; V gene: TRBV6-1; clone size: NA; CDR3 DNA: TGTGCCAGCAGTCCCCGGACAGGGTGGCACGAGCAGTACTTC; CDR3 protein: CASSPRTGWHEQYF
J gene: TRBJ2-7; D gene: TRBD1; V gene: TRBV28; clone size: NA; CDR3 DNA: TGTGCCAGCAGTTCCGGGACAGGGCGTCACGAGCAGTACTTC; CDR3 protein: CASSSGTGRHEQYF
J gene: TRBJ2-2; D gene: NA; V gene: TRBV28; clone size: few; CDR3 DNA: TGTGCCAGCCACGCCCCCGCGGATCCTCGCGCCGGGGAGCTGTTTTTT; CDR3 protein: CASHAPADPRAGELFF
J gene: TRBJ2-3; D gene: NA; V gene: TRBV27; clone size: NA; CDR3 DNA: TGTGCCAGCTCCTTGCGCCGATGGGATACGCAGTATTTT; CDR3 protein: CASSLRRWDTQYF
J gene: TRBJ2-1; D gene: NA; V gene: TRBV6-1; clone size: few; CDR3 DNA: TGTGCCACCGAAGGAGGGTCCAGCTCCTACAATGAGCAGTTCTTC; CDR3 protein: CATEGGSSSYNEQFF
J gene: TRBJ1-1; D gene: TRBD1; V gene: TRBV14; clone size: NA; CDR3 DNA: TGTGCCAGCAGCCAAGCCGGCGGTTTACCGGGACAGGGGGCCACTGAAGCTTTCTTT; CDR3 protein: CASSQAGGLPGQGATEAFF
J gene: TRBJ2-1; D gene: NA; V gene: TRBV20-1; clone size: few; CDR3 DNA: TGCAGTGCTATTCGAGCGGGTGCGTACAATGAGCAGTTCTTC; CDR3 protein: CSAIRAGAYNEQFF
J gene: TRBJ2-7; D gene: TRBD1; V gene: TRBV29-1; clone size: few; CDR3 DNA: TGCAGCGCTGCGGGACAGGGGGGACTCTACGAGCAGTACTTC; CDR3 protein: CSAAGQGGLYEQYF
J gene: TRBJ2-4; D gene: TRBD1; V gene: TRBV11-3; clone size: many; CDR3 DNA: TGTGCCAGCAGCTTAGTTTCAGGTGGTTTAGGGACAGGGGCTTTCTTAGCCAAAAACATTCAGTACTTC; CDR3 protein: CASSLVSGGLGTGAFLAKNIQYF
J gene: TRBJ2-2; D gene: NA; V gene: TRBV7-8; clone size: NA; CDR3 DNA: TGTGCCAGCAGCTTAGTTGCCAGCGCCGGGGAGCTGTTTTTT; CDR3 protein: CASSLVASAGELFF
J gene: TRBJ2-7; D gene: TRBD1; V gene: TRBV20-1; clone size: NA; CDR3 DNA: TGCAGTGCTAGAGTGTTGGGGACAGGGATCGGCTACGAGCAGTACTTC; CDR3 protein: CSARVLGTGIGYEQYF
J gene: TRBJ2-4; D gene: NA; V gene: TRBV7-6; clone size: few; CDR3 DNA: TGTGCCAGCAGCTTAGAGGGTCCCCTTGGGATTCAGTACTTC; CDR3 protein: CASSLEGPLGIQYF
J gene: TRBJ2-1; D gene: TRBD2; V gene: TRBV20-1; clone size: NA; CDR3 DNA: TGCAGTGCTGGGGGAGGGACTAGCGGGAGGTCTTACTACAATGAGCAGTTCTTC; CDR3 protein: CSAGGGTSGRSYYNEQFF
J gene: TRBJ2-2; D gene: NA; V gene: TRBV12-3/TRBV12-4; clone size: many; CDR3 DNA: TGTGCCAGCAGTCCGCCAGTGGCGATCGCCGGGGAGCTGTTTTTT; CDR3 protein: CASSPPVAIAGELFF
J gene: TRBJ2-2; D gene: NA; V gene: TRBV29-1; clone size: many; CDR3 DNA: TGCAGCGTTCGGGACACCGGGGAGCTGTTTTTT; CDR3 protein: CSVRDTGELFF
J gene: TRBJ1-4; D gene: NA; V gene: TRBV28; clone size: few; CDR3 DNA: TGTGCCAGCAGTTTATTTGGGACGGCAAACTTTAATGAAAAACTGTTTTTT; CDR3 protein: CASSLFGTANFNEKLFF
J gene: TRBJ1-5; D gene: NA; V gene: TRBV28; clone size: NA; CDR3 DNA: TGTGCCAGCAGTTTATCATCCGGGTTGGGAAGCAATCAGCCCCAGCATTTT; CDR3 protein: CASSLSSGLGSNQPQHF
J gene: TRBJ2-2; D gene: NA; V gene: TRBV28; clone size: NA; CDR3 DNA: TGTGCCAGCAGTTTACCCCCGGCCGGGGAGCTGTTTTTT; CDR3 protein: CASSLPPAGELFF
J gene: TRBJ2-3; D gene: TRBD2; V gene: TRBV24-1; clone size: NA; CDR3 DNA: TGTGCCACCAGCCCGCCTCCCGGGGGGACAGATACGCAGTATTTT; CDR3 protein: CATSPPPGGTDTQYF
J gene: TRBJ2-1; D gene: TRBD2; V gene: TRBV20-1; clone size: few; CDR3 DNA: TGCAGTGCCGCAGCGGGAGCTGGGTACAATGAGCAGTTCTTC; CDR3 protein: CSAAAGAGYNEQFF
J gene: TRBJ1-2; D gene: TRBD1; V gene: TRBV29-1; clone size: NA; CDR3 DNA: TGCAGCGTACCGACAGGGGTTAACTATGGCTACACCTTC; CDR3 protein: CSVPTGVNYGYTF
J gene: TRBJ2-2; D gene: TRBD2; V gene: TRBV12-5; clone size: NA; CDR3 DNA: TGTGCTAGTGCCCCCTCCGAGCGGGAGGGCGCCGGGGAGCTGTTTTTT; CDR3 protein: CASAPSEREGAGELFF
J gene: TRBJ2-7; D gene: TRBD2; V gene: TRBV2; clone size: few; CDR3 DNA: TGTGCCGGAGGTCCGGGACTAGCTTACGAGCAGTACTTC; CDR3 protein: CAGGPGLAYEQYF
J gene: TRBJ2-3; D gene: NA; V gene: TRBV6-5; clone size: few; CDR3 DNA: TGTGCCAGCAGTTACGGCTTTCGCACAGATACGCAGTATTTT; CDR3 protein: CASSYGFRTDTQYF
J gene: TRBJ2-7; D gene: TRBD2; V gene: TRBV9; clone size: few; CDR3 DNA: TGTGCCAGCAGCGGCCTACTAGCGGGAAGCTACGAGCAGTACTTC; CDR3 protein: CASSGLLAGSYEQYF
J gene: TRBJ2-1; D gene: NA; V gene: TRBV14; clone size: many; CDR3 DNA: TGTGCCAGCAGCCAAATAGGGGTTAATGAGCAGTTCTTC; CDR3 protein: CASSQIGVNEQFF
J gene: TRBJ2-4; D gene: TRBD1; V gene: TRBV6-4; clone size: NA; CDR3 DNA: TGTGCCAGCCCGCGAGGACAGGGGCTTGGCGACATTCAGTACTTC; CDR3 protein: CASPRGQGLGDIQYF
J gene: TRBJ2-7; D gene: TRBD1; V gene: TRBV6-2/TRBV6-3; clone size: many; CDR3 DNA: TGTGCCAGCAGTTACCTGGGGACAGGGAAGACCTACGAGCAGTACTTC; CDR3 protein: CASSYLGTGKTYEQYF
J gene: TRBJ2-7; D gene: TRBD2; V gene: TRBV18; clone size: once; CDR3 DNA: TGTGCCAGCTCAGGCACACCGGGACTAGCGGGAGGACAATACTACGAGCAGTACTTC; CDR3 protein: CASSGTPGLAGGQYYEQYF
J gene: TRBJ2-7; D gene: TRBD1; V gene: TRBV20-1; clone size: once; CDR3 DNA: TGCAGTGCCAGCCGGGACAGGCTACCCTACGAGCAGTACTTC; CDR3 protein: CSASRDRLPYEQYF
J gene: TRBJ2-5; D gene: TRBD2; V gene: TRBV5-1; clone size: NA; CDR3 DNA: TGCGCCAGCAGCTTGGCGGCTAGCGGGAACGAAGAGACCCAGTACTTC; CDR3 protein: CASSLAASGNEETQYF
J gene: TRBJ1-5; D gene: TRBD1; V gene: TRBV20-1; clone size: few; CDR3 DNA: TGCAGTGCTAGGGCCCAGCAGGGGGCCCTCAATCAGCCCCAGCATTTT; CDR3 protein: CSARAQQGALNQPQHF
J gene: TRBJ2-1; D gene: TRBD2; V gene: TRBV11-2; clone size: few; CDR3 DNA: TGTGCCAGCAGCTCAAAAGAGGCGGGAGGGAGCTCCTACAATGAGCAGTTCTTC; CDR3 protein: CASSSKEAGGSSYNEQFF